Included here is one T cell receptor (beta chain) sequence, with context. Its cognate antigen is unknown. The CDR3 has 11 residues. Trimming removed 7 bases at V and 3 bases at J, with 5 bases between. Germline V gene data show CDR1 as PRHDT and CDR2 as FYEKMQ (reference sequence). Only CD45RO-negative cells positively selected for CCR7 counted as naive CD8 cells, so terminally differentiated effector memory CD45RA+ cells were excluded. This sample was taken from a study of shared clonotypes between healthy human individuals. General study findings and limits: Specimens sampled were limited to blood, with tissue repertoires likely differing.

Sequencing was performed with immunoSEQ multiplex PCR; in TCRdb, only in-frame clones are kept and a portion is missing. The sample yields 750,000 to 1,000,000 clones, 90% to 95% seen once. The specimen was naive CD8+ T cells sorted from blood. This chain uses TRBV13 with TRBJ2-3; D unclear. This TCR was recovered from a man aged 30-40 years in good health. In DNA, the CDR3 is TGTGCCAGCACCCAGACAGATACGCAGTATTTT. Translating gives CASTQTDTQYF.